This T cell receptor (beta chain) was sequenced during a study of Ad26.COV2.S vaccination and SARS-CoV-2 variants (dated by TCRdb to 2020 to 2022). Regarding the research as a whole: Donors in the vaccine arm were drawn from COV1001, a phase I-IIa trial of Ad26.COV2.S in healthy adults that was multicentre, randomized, double-blind and placebo-controlled. Ad26.COV2.S was administered intramuscularly at 5 x 10^10 or 1 x 10^11 viral particles, either as a single shot or as two shots given 56 days apart. The specificity and breadth of SARS-CoV-2-reactive T cell receptors after Ad26.COV2.S vaccination were assessed by TCRbeta repertoire sequencing. The TCR-sequenced set comprised around 32 samples: approximately 19 Ad26.COV2.S vaccine recipients, 5 placebo recipients and 8 SARS-CoV-2 convalescent individuals. Trial participants were randomized into five groups of five: low-dose or high-dose Ad26.COV2.S given once or twice, or placebo on both occasions. Investigators remained blinded to trial group allocation during experiments and outcome assessment. Broad study findings and their caveats: Higher spike-specific TCR breadth was observed in Ad26.COV2.S recipients than in placebo recipients (P = 0.0014). The authors noted that total T cell responses may have been underestimated by the TCR breadth and depth analyses. After vaccination, substantial breadth of spike-specific CD8+ and CD4+ T cell responses was reported. Comparable non-spike TCR breadth was observed between vaccine and placebo recipients, consistent with only spike being contained in the vaccine. Comparing responses between vaccine doses or regimens was not something the study was powered to do.

With regard to this clone: Its antigen has not been determined. Base qualities were left out, and no much larger clone turns up one base away.

V loses 2 bases, J loses 4 bases, and the germline ends lie 12 bases apart. Reading the germline V gene gives CDR1 LGHNA and CDR2 YSLEER. There are 15 amino acids in the CDR3, from cysteine to phenylalanine inclusive. The kept DNA is CDR3 alone, 45 bases in frame from the first base. The treatment or condition label here, explained by the study, means: 15 to 20 received Ad26.COV2.S at low or high dose, single or two shots; roughly five received placebo; per-sample allocation not given. Repertoires of vaccine and placebo recipients were sequenced from samples taken on day 63 after the first injection. Between 29 July and 7 August 2020, Cohort 1b enrolled 20 to 30 adults aged 18-55 years at one site in Boston, USA. Ad26.COV2.S consisted of a replication-incompetent adenovirus type 26 vector by which a prefusion-stabilized SARS-CoV-2 spike protein from the original Wuhan strain was expressed. The immunoSEQ Assay was used to sequence TCRbeta CDR3 regions. After extraction, genomic DNA underwent amplification by bias-controlled multiplex PCR, followed by high-throughput sequencing. The source study handled its data this way. To quantify the absolute abundance of each unique TCRbeta CDR3 region, sequences were collapsed and filtered. T cell fraction was estimated by normalizing TCRbeta template counts to usable DNA, with usable DNA measured through amplification of reference genes found in all nucleated cells. Repertoire TCRs were annotated as SARS-CoV-2-specific when V gene, CDR3 amino acid sequence and J gene were exactly matched to a known reactive TCR set. The reference SARS-CoV-2 TCR set came from MIRA and was filtered for enrichment in COVID-19-positive ImmuneCODE repertoires, removing public or cross-reactive TCRs. Based on the MIRA antigens, annotated TCRs were further analysed at the level of specific ORF or position within ORF. Breadth was defined as the number of annotated unique rearrangements divided by the total number of unique productive rearrangements, and depth was defined as the summed frequency of the annotated unique rearrangements. Two-sided Wilcoxon rank-sum tests were applied when comparing TCR breadth between groups. Held by TCRdb, this immuneACCESS table contains in-frame sequences only and omits some clones. Under half of the omission traces to an unresolved V gene where checked; the cause of the rest is unknown. That table is the source of V, J and clone size, and D and trimming were worked out from the DNA. The sample table lists about 330,000 clones, roughly 88% of them with a count of one. The ten biggest clones cover about 5% of the sample.

This material consisted of peripheral blood, taken in a trial of Ad26.COV2.S vaccine versus placebo. The TCR comes from a person aged 18-60 years who received the Ad26.COV2.S COVID-19 vaccine or a placebo. The receptor chain draws on TRBV4-3 and TRBJ1-5; 5 matching bases give a weak D call of TRBD1. The CDR3 corresponds to CASSQIWGGNQPQHF. The DNA sequence follows: TGCGCCAGCAGCCAAATTTGGGGGGGGAATCAGCCCCAGCATTTT.